The 9 T cell receptor beta chains below come from one sample, sequenced in a study of identical twins. TCRdb recomputed calls from the 5' RACE reads with MiXCR, one row per CDR3 protein. Of about 920,000 distinct CDR3 sequences in the sample, approximately 13% were seen once. The data were also submitted as part of a second study, on yellow fever vaccine responses in identical twins.

Sequences were obtained from PBMCs. The receptors stem from a woman under 30 in good health.

The chain is built from TRBV9 and TRBJ2-7; the match to TRBD1 covers 7 bases. Germline V CDR1 and CDR2: SGDLS, YYNGEE. The trim removed 4 bases at V and 7 bases at J, leaving 14 bases unmatched. CDR3 size: 15 residues. CDR3 in DNA: TGTGCCAGCAGCCCTCGGGACAGCCCCCCGGGGGAGCAGTACTTC. The encoded protein is CASSPRDSPPGEQYF.

The V and J genes are TRBV20-1 and TRBJ2-5; maybe TRBD2 (5 bases). Germline CDR1 and CDR2: DFQATT and SNEGSKA (reference sequence). CDR3 size: 13 residues. Deletions cut 5 bases from V and 1 base from J, with 11 bases between. The CDR3 DNA reads TGCAGTGCTCCCGGGGATACCCAAGAGACCCAGTACTTC. Translated, it gives CSAPGDTQETQYF.

The chain joins TRBV12-3 or TRBV12-4 to TRBJ1-2; D unresolved. V gave up 6 bases and J gave up 1 base, with 15 bases separating them. This CDR3 spans 15 amino acids. CDR3 DNA: TGTGCCAGCAGCCTGGTCAATAAGGGTAACTATGGCTACACCTTC. It specifies CASSLVNKGNYGYTF.

This clonotype occurred many times. The J gene is TRBJ2-5, the V gene TRBV12-3 or TRBV12-4; D is unresolved. Trimming removed 1 base at V and 7 bases at J, with 10 bases between. The CDR3 length is 13 residues. CDR3 amino acids: CASSLGGLGTQYF. The CDR3 region has the DNA TGTGCCAGCAGTTTAGGGGGTTTGGGGACCCAGTACTTC.

This clonotype was picked up many times. The V call is TRBV12-3 or TRBV12-4, the J call TRBJ1-5, with D unclear. V was cut by 7 bases and J by 1 base, with 5 bases left in between. The CDR3 sequence is 12 residues long. The CDR3 region is CASTLSNQPQHF. In DNA form, the CDR3 reads TGTGCCAGCACCCTGAGCAATCAGCCCCAGCATTTT.

The chain carries TRBV5-8 and TRBJ2-5; D gene ambiguous. The CDR3 contains 13 residues. With 4 bases removed from V and 2 bases from J, the gap between germline ends came to 9 bases. Germline V lookup: CDR1 SGHTS, CDR2 YDEGEE. CDR3 nucleotides: TGTGCCAGCAGCGTCCAGTTTCAAGAGACCCAGTACTTC. Protein product: CASSVQFQETQYF.

The rearrangement joins TRBV29-1 to TRBJ1-2; weak D call: TRBD1 (6 bases). V was pared by 6 bases and J by 5 bases, with 19 bases between. CDR3 length: 14 amino acids. Germline V gene sequence: CDR1 SQVTM, CDR2 ANQGSEA. The CDR3 protein is CSVAIEGVGYGYTF. The CDR3 DNA sequence: TGCAGCGTCGCAATTGAGGGGGTCGGATATGGCTACACCTTC.

This sequence joins TRBV20-1 and TRBJ2-1, with D perhaps TRBD2 (5 bases). CDR1 is DFQATT, CDR2 SNEGSKA, per germline (reference sequence). The CDR3 contains 16 residues. Trimming took off 6 bases at V and 3 bases at J, with 21 bases between the two ends. As DNA, the CDR3 is TGCAGTGCCCCTGAGGAGTACGGGGTTCGCTACAATGAGCAGTTCTTC. Its translation is CSAPEEYGVRYNEQFF.

The V gene is TRBV12-3 or TRBV12-4, the J gene TRBJ1-6, with a weak D call TRBD1 (5 bases). The CDR3 length is 12 residues. Trimming removed 7 bases from V and 8 bases from J, with 9 bases in between. This chain's CDR3 is CASTPGYSPLHF. CDR3 sequence (DNA): TGTGCCAGCACCCCAGGGTATTCACCCCTCCACTTT.